This is a list of T cell receptor beta chains from one sample in a study of OX40 agonist ivuxolimab in advanced cancers. The method was immunoSEQ multiplex PCR; TCRdb's version includes in-frame clones alone and lacks a portion of them. The sample has approximately 94,000 clones, around 93% seen once. Sequencing was performed on CD4+ or CD8+ T cells sorted from blood, taken in a trial of the OX40 agonist ivuxolimab. These receptors originate from an adult with an advanced solid tumor such as melanoma, head and neck, liver or kidney cancer. The CDR3 runs from the conserved cysteine through the conserved F or W. The order of the fields is J gene, V gene, clone size, D gene, CDR3 DNA, CDR3 protein. A D gene is named only where the DNA matches it firmly. Only part of the rows carry a size: once, few, many, or a class if the clone is expanded.

J gene: TRBJ2-3
V gene: TRBV11-3
clone size: once
D gene: -
CDR3 DNA: TGTGCCAGCAGGGGAAGCGGGTCCAGCACAGATACGCAGTATTTT
CDR3 protein: CASRGSGSSTDTQYF

J gene: TRBJ2-2
V gene: TRBV27
clone size: -
D gene: TRBD2
CDR3 DNA: TGTGCCAGCAGTTCTCAGGGGGCGTTTAGCGGGAGGCCCAGGAACACCGGGGAGCTGTTTTTT
CDR3 protein: CASSSQGAFSGRPRNTGELFF

J gene: TRBJ2-7
V gene: TRBV15
clone size: -
D gene: TRBD1
CDR3 DNA: TGTGCCACCAGCAGGGATCACACAGGGGGCTACGAGCAGTACTTC
CDR3 protein: CATSRDHTGGYEQYF

J gene: TRBJ1-4
V gene: TRBV18
clone size: -
D gene: -
CDR3 DNA: TGTGCCAGCTCACCCTCAGTGGCAACTAATGAAAAACTGTTTTTT
CDR3 protein: CASSPSVATNEKLFF

J gene: TRBJ2-7
V gene: TRBV11-2
clone size: -
D gene: -
CDR3 DNA: TGTGCCAGCAGCTTACAAGGCTACGAGCAGTACTTC
CDR3 protein: CASSLQGYEQYF

J gene: TRBJ2-7
V gene: TRBV7-2
clone size: -
D gene: -
CDR3 DNA: TGTGCCAGCAGTCTTTACGGGACGACAAACTACGAGCAGTACTTC
CDR3 protein: CASSLYGTTNYEQYF

J gene: TRBJ2-1
V gene: TRBV7-6
clone size: once
D gene: -
CDR3 DNA: TGTGCCAGCAGCTTAGCGGGGAGTTCCTACAATGAGCAGTTCTTC
CDR3 protein: CASSLAGSSYNEQFF

J gene: TRBJ2-1
V gene: TRBV9
clone size: -
D gene: -
CDR3 DNA: TGTGCCAGCAGCGTACAGGCCTACAATGAGCAGTTCTTC
CDR3 protein: CASSVQAYNEQFF

J gene: TRBJ1-2
V gene: TRBV13
clone size: -
D gene: -
CDR3 DNA: TGTGCCAGCAGTGATAACTCAGGCCCCATTGGCTACACCTTC
CDR3 protein: CASSDNSGPIGYTF

J gene: TRBJ2-1
V gene: TRBV6-5
clone size: -
D gene: -
CDR3 DNA: TGTGCCAGCAGTTACACCCCGGGGAGGCTCTACAATGAGCAGTTCTTC
CDR3 protein: CASSYTPGRLYNEQFF

J gene: TRBJ2-1
V gene: TRBV4-3
clone size: -
D gene: TRBD1
CDR3 DNA: TGCGCCAGCAGCCATGCCGACAGGGGGCGTTACAATGAGCAGTTCTTC
CDR3 protein: CASSHADRGRYNEQFF

J gene: TRBJ2-1
V gene: TRBV7-3
clone size: -
D gene: TRBD2
CDR3 DNA: TGTGCCAGCAGCTTAACAGGGACTAGCGGGTATAATGAGCAGTTCTTC
CDR3 protein: CASSLTGTSGYNEQFF

J gene: TRBJ2-1
V gene: TRBV7-3
clone size: -
D gene: -
CDR3 DNA: TGTGCCAGCAGCCTAGGATCCGGGAATTCCTACAATGAGCAGTTCTTC
CDR3 protein: CASSLGSGNSYNEQFF

J gene: TRBJ1-3
V gene: TRBV4-3
clone size: -
D gene: -
CDR3 DNA: TGCGCCAGCAGCCAAGGCCAGGGTTTTCAGGGCTCTGGAAACACCATATATTTT
CDR3 protein: CASSQGQGFQGSGNTIYF

J gene: TRBJ2-2
V gene: TRBV4-1
clone size: -
D gene: TRBD2
CDR3 DNA: TGCGCCAGCAGCCAAACGGGAGGCACCGGGGAGCTGTTTTTT
CDR3 protein: CASSQTGGTGELFF

J gene: TRBJ2-1
V gene: TRBV28
clone size: -
D gene: -
CDR3 DNA: TGTGCCACCAACTCTCCCGGCGAGGGCGATGAGCAGTTCTTC
CDR3 protein: CATNSPGEGDEQFF

J gene: TRBJ2-1
V gene: TRBV4-1
clone size: once
D gene: TRBD2
CDR3 DNA: TGCGCCAGCAGCCAAGAAGGGACTAATTTTGAGCAGTTCTTC
CDR3 protein: CASSQEGTNFEQFF

J gene: TRBJ2-6
V gene: TRBV7-8
clone size: -
D gene: -
CDR3 DNA: TGTGCCAGCAGCCCTGACCGAAACAGTGGGGCCAACGTCCTGACTTTC
CDR3 protein: CASSPDRNSGANVLTF

J gene: TRBJ2-1
V gene: TRBV11-3
clone size: -
D gene: TRBD2
CDR3 DNA: TGTGCCAGCAGATTAGAGGTAGCGGGAGGCAATGAGCAGTTCTTC
CDR3 protein: CASRLEVAGGNEQFF

J gene: TRBJ1-5
V gene: TRBV6-5
clone size: -
D gene: TRBD1
CDR3 DNA: TGTGCCAGCAGTCCTATGACAGGGAAAGACCAGCCCCAGCATTTT
CDR3 protein: CASSPMTGKDQPQHF

J gene: TRBJ2-3
V gene: TRBV28
clone size: -
D gene: -
CDR3 DNA: TGTGCCAGCAGCCCGCCCCCCGCAGATACGCAGTATTTT
CDR3 protein: CASSPPPADTQYF

J gene: TRBJ2-5
V gene: TRBV19
clone size: -
D gene: TRBD1
CDR3 DNA: TGTGCCAGTAAGGACGGACAGGGTGTAGAGACCCAGTACTTC
CDR3 protein: CASKDGQGVETQYF

J gene: TRBJ2-3
V gene: TRBV7-9
clone size: once
D gene: -
CDR3 DNA: TGTGCCAGCAGCTTAGGGGATAGGAAGGACACAGATACGCAGTATTTT
CDR3 protein: CASSLGDRKDTDTQYF

J gene: TRBJ2-7
V gene: TRBV28
clone size: -
D gene: TRBD1
CDR3 DNA: TGTGCCAGCAGAGAACCGGGACAGGGGTCCTACGAGCAGTACTTC
CDR3 protein: CASREPGQGSYEQYF

J gene: TRBJ1-5
V gene: TRBV5-4
clone size: once
D gene: -
CDR3 DNA: TGTGCCAGCAGCTTTGGCGGGGATAGCAATCAGCCCCAGCATTTT
CDR3 protein: CASSFGGDSNQPQHF

J gene: TRBJ2-1
V gene: TRBV9
clone size: -
D gene: -
CDR3 DNA: TGTGCCAGCAGCGTAGAGGGTCACGGTGAGCAGTTCTTC
CDR3 protein: CASSVEGHGEQFF

J gene: TRBJ2-3
V gene: TRBV27
clone size: -
D gene: -
CDR3 DNA: TGTGCCAGCAGCCGCCTGGGGTTCACAGATACGCAGTATTTT
CDR3 protein: CASSRLGFTDTQYF

J gene: TRBJ1-4
V gene: TRBV15
clone size: -
D gene: -
CDR3 DNA: TGTGCCACCAGACAGGGTGGCACTAGTGAAAAACTGTTTTTT
CDR3 protein: CATRQGGTSEKLFF

J gene: TRBJ1-5
V gene: TRBV7-2
clone size: -
D gene: TRBD1
CDR3 DNA: TGTGCCAGCAGCCCACACAGGGGTCAGCCCCAGCATTTT
CDR3 protein: CASSPHRGQPQHF

J gene: TRBJ2-5
V gene: TRBV18
clone size: -
D gene: -
CDR3 DNA: TGTGCCAGCTCACCATGGGGAGGCGATGAGACCCAGTACTTC
CDR3 protein: CASSPWGGDETQYF

J gene: TRBJ2-7
V gene: TRBV9
clone size: -
D gene: -
CDR3 DNA: TGTGCCAGCAGCGTGGGTCAAAATGAGCAGTACTTC
CDR3 protein: CASSVGQNEQYF

J gene: TRBJ1-1
V gene: TRBV15
clone size: -
D gene: -
CDR3 DNA: TGTGCCACCAGCGGCCGGGACTGGGTGAACACTGAAGCTTTCTTT
CDR3 protein: CATSGRDWVNTEAFF

J gene: TRBJ1-1
V gene: TRBV9
clone size: -
D gene: TRBD1
CDR3 DNA: TGTGCCAGCAGCGTGTCCCCGGGACAGGGGAGGACCACTGAAGCTTTCTTT
CDR3 protein: CASSVSPGQGRTTEAFF

J gene: TRBJ2-1
V gene: TRBV28
clone size: once
D gene: TRBD2
CDR3 DNA: TGTGCCAGCAGCTCGTTCGGGAGCGGGACCTACAATGAGCAGTTCTTC
CDR3 protein: CASSSFGSGTYNEQFF

J gene: TRBJ2-1
V gene: TRBV4-1
clone size: -
D gene: TRBD2
CDR3 DNA: TGCGCCAGCAGTTGGACTAGCGGGATTTCAGGTGAGCAGTTCTTC
CDR3 protein: CASSWTSGISGEQFF

J gene: TRBJ1-1
V gene: TRBV6-4
clone size: -
D gene: TRBD1
CDR3 DNA: TGTGCCAGCAGCGCAGACAGGGACACTGAAGCTTTCTTT
CDR3 protein: CASSADRDTEAFF

J gene: TRBJ2-7
V gene: TRBV18
clone size: few
D gene: TRBD2
CDR3 DNA: TGTGCCAGCTCACCACTGGCGGGGGACGCCTACGAGCAGTACTTC
CDR3 protein: CASSPLAGDAYEQYF

J gene: TRBJ1-5
V gene: TRBV2
clone size: -
D gene: -
CDR3 DNA: TGTGCCAGCAGTGCGTGGGAGGGTTGGCAGCCCCAGCATTTT
CDR3 protein: CASSAWEGWQPQHF

J gene: TRBJ2-5
V gene: TRBV11-2
clone size: -
D gene: -
CDR3 DNA: TGTGCCAGCAGCCTTAAACTGAGCGGTCAAGAGACCCAGTACTTC
CDR3 protein: CASSLKLSGQETQYF

J gene: TRBJ2-1
V gene: TRBV7-3
clone size: -
D gene: TRBD2
CDR3 DNA: TGTGCCAGCAGCTTACGAGGTCTAGCGGGAGGGTCTGAGCAGTTCTTC
CDR3 protein: CASSLRGLAGGSEQFF

J gene: TRBJ1-5
V gene: TRBV28
clone size: -
D gene: -
CDR3 DNA: TGTGCCAGCAGTTACCCAGGACCGAGCAATCAGCCCCAGCATTTT
CDR3 protein: CASSYPGPSNQPQHF

J gene: TRBJ2-1
V gene: TRBV5-4
clone size: -
D gene: -
CDR3 DNA: TGTGCCAGCAGCCACCCTAGCGACCTTGAGCAGTTCTTC
CDR3 protein: CASSHPSDLEQFF

J gene: TRBJ2-3
V gene: TRBV28
clone size: -
D gene: -
CDR3 DNA: TGTGCCAGCAGTTATGGCGGAATCACAGATACGCAGTATTTT
CDR3 protein: CASSYGGITDTQYF

J gene: TRBJ2-7
V gene: TRBV4-1
clone size: -
D gene: -
CDR3 DNA: TGCGCCAGCAGCCAGGTGGATAGCACCGCCTACGAGCAGTACTTC
CDR3 protein: CASSQVDSTAYEQYF

J gene: TRBJ2-7
V gene: TRBV10-2
clone size: -
D gene: -
CDR3 DNA: TGCGCCAGCAGTAGTCAGGGGAGATACGAGCAGTACTTC
CDR3 protein: CASSSQGRYEQYF

J gene: TRBJ2-7
V gene: TRBV5-1
clone size: -
D gene: TRBD2
CDR3 DNA: TGCGCCAGCAGCCTGCGGGGGGACGCCTACGAGCAGTACTTC
CDR3 protein: CASSLRGDAYEQYF

J gene: TRBJ1-1
V gene: TRBV7-2
clone size: few
D gene: TRBD1
CDR3 DNA: TGTGCCAGCAGCCCATGGGAGGGGGCAGCTTTCTTT
CDR3 protein: CASSPWEGAAFF

J gene: TRBJ2-1
V gene: TRBV6-5
clone size: -
D gene: -
CDR3 DNA: TGTGCCAGCAGCAACGGACTGGTCCATGAGCAGTTCTTC
CDR3 protein: CASSNGLVHEQFF

J gene: TRBJ2-5
V gene: TRBV6-9
clone size: -
D gene: TRBD1
CDR3 DNA: TGTGCCAGCAGTTTACGGACAGGTGAAGAGACCCAGTACTTC
CDR3 protein: CASSLRTGEETQYF

J gene: TRBJ2-7
V gene: TRBV28
clone size: -
D gene: -
CDR3 DNA: TGTGCCAGCAGCTCCGGGACCTTATTCTACGAGCAGTACTTC
CDR3 protein: CASSSGTLFYEQYF

J gene: TRBJ2-7
V gene: TRBV5-1
clone size: -
D gene: TRBD1
CDR3 DNA: TGCGCCAGCAGCAAGGCAGGGACAGGGGAAAACGAGCAGTACTTC
CDR3 protein: CASSKAGTGENEQYF

J gene: TRBJ2-7
V gene: TRBV28
clone size: -
D gene: -
CDR3 DNA: TGTGCCAGCAGTGCGCTGGGGGGAGGTAAGACCTACGAGCAGTACTTC
CDR3 protein: CASSALGGGKTYEQYF

J gene: TRBJ1-2
V gene: TRBV6-1
clone size: -
D gene: TRBD1
CDR3 DNA: TGTGCCAGCAGTGAAACGGCAGGGGGCGGATTCTATGGCTACACCTTC
CDR3 protein: CASSETAGGGFYGYTF

J gene: TRBJ1-1
V gene: TRBV29-1
clone size: -
D gene: -
CDR3 DNA: TGCAGCGTTGTGACTTCTGAAGCTTTCTTT
CDR3 protein: CSVVTSEAFF

J gene: TRBJ2-2
V gene: TRBV19
clone size: -
D gene: TRBD2
CDR3 DNA: TGTGCCAGTAGTATTGCGGGAGCAGCCGGGGAGCTGTTTTTT
CDR3 protein: CASSIAGAAGELFF

J gene: TRBJ2-7
V gene: TRBV28
clone size: few
D gene: -
CDR3 DNA: TGTGCCAGCAGTTTAATAGACGTAAGCTACGAGCAGTACTTC
CDR3 protein: CASSLIDVSYEQYF

J gene: TRBJ1-1
V gene: TRBV6-1
clone size: -
D gene: -
CDR3 DNA: TGTGCCAGCAGGGGGAACACTGAAGCTTTCTTT
CDR3 protein: CASRGNTEAFF